This T cell receptor (beta chain) was profiled in a study of beta chain features in type 1 diabetes (dated by TCRdb to the late 2010s). In terms of the full investigation: Mean age, gender distribution, total cell number and subset yield did not differ between patients and healthy donors. A total of roughly 99 million sorted cells were examined across all samples, and the number of cells per subset was strongly correlated with RNA yield. In the study, recently diagnosed type 1 diabetes patients and matched healthy donors were compared on the TCRB repertoires of their sorted circulating CD4+ T cell subsets. Regulatory and stem cell-like memory subsets were isolated from only 8 patients and about 8 healthy donors, whereas naive and central memory subsets came from all 30 or so donors.

All of the isolated RNA was reverse transcribed with the High Capacity cDNA Reverse Transcription Kit, so expressed TCRB transcripts were sequenced. Deep immunoSEQ sequencing was performed on naive, central memory and regulatory T cell samples, with an average of around 3.5 million total reads per sample. After sorted cells were lysed in RLT buffer, RNA was extracted with DNase-treated RNeasy Micro or Mini kits, with the choice depending on cell number. To prevent cross-contamination, every cell subset was processed on its own, while patient and healthy donor samples were processed together. Using the immunoSEQ multiplex PCR, TCRB sequences were amplified from cDNA into 87-bp fragments spanning the CDR3 region. Sequencing of the amplicons was performed on the Illumina HiSeq platform. Regarding the original processing steps: Synthetic template baselines were used to correct PCR bias computationally, reads within Hamming distance 2 were collapsed together, and singletons that could not be merged were discarded. Reads were aligned against IMGT so that V, D and J genes, CDR3 length and insertions or deletions at six rearrangement sites could be assigned. Within each subset, clonotype counts were normalized to the number of sorted cells before true diversity and Gini coefficients were calculated with the tcR R package. The overlap coefficient, calculated on TCRB nucleotide sequences, was used to measure repertoire sharing. Out-of-frame TCRB sequences from naive cells were analyzed as a proxy for the pre-selection repertoire. Here the immuneACCESS table is served through TCRdb, limited to in-frame sequences with V and J called. Missing clones are a known gap in these copies; in checked studies unresolved V genes cover under half, and the rest lacks a known reason. D and trimming come from the DNA, and the V and J calls and clone size come from that table. Across this sample there are more than 120,000 clones, with about 10% seen only once. The ten largest make up roughly 1.4% of the sample.

In this sample, this clone turned up a few times. No cognate antigen has been identified for it. Base qualities are not at hand, and no much larger clone is one base apart. From each donor, a single peripheral blood sample of approximately 0.11 L on average was drawn into heparinised tubes. Naive, central memory, regulatory and stem cell-like memory CD4+ T cells were sorted on a BD FACSAria II using a panel including CD45RO, CCR7, CD25, CD127, CD95 and CD27. Every sorted population had a purity above 95%. PBMCs were isolated immediately by Lymphoprep density gradient centrifugation and stained directly without culture. So that batch effects would be minimized, each experiment stained and sorted samples in pairs, pairing one healthy donor with one patient. What the research found in general, with its limitations: Because cDNA was sequenced instead of genomic DNA, highly expressing activated cells could be over-represented, though the groups showed no difference in activation or CD3 levels. A moderate but significant shortening of TCRB CDR3 length was observed in type 1 diabetes patients in all four CD4+ subsets. Naive, central memory and regulatory TCRB repertoires appeared to be more alike among patients than among healthy donors. HLA sub-analyses involved small numbers of individuals, so any influence of HLA type on TCRB rearrangement remained unresolved. At VDJ recombination sites, type 1 diabetes patients had fewer insertions and more deleted nucleotides, which implies abnormalities in thymic rearrangement. PCR may preferentially amplify shorter templates, but because patient and control samples were amplified and corrected together, any resulting skew would affect both groups equally.

Including the terminal cysteine and phenylalanine, the CDR3 comprises 15 residues. Only CDR3 DNA is held: 45 bases, read in frame from base 1. The germline V gene (reference sequence) provides CDR1 MNHEY and CDR2 SMNVEV. The germline V and J ends show losses of 6 bases and 3 bases respectively, and no gene match explains 6 bases of the junction. The chain links TRBV27 with TRBJ2-2, and TRBD2 matches 8 of the central bases. This receptor was obtained from a man aged 18 to 30 in good health. The material sequenced was naive CD4+ T cells from blood. Sample cell subset or site, as interpreted from the label and publication: true naive CD4+ T cells. CDR3 region: CASSRGGGYTGELFF. The bases are TGTGCCAGCAGCAGGGGCGGGGGGTACACCGGGGAGCTGTTTTTT.